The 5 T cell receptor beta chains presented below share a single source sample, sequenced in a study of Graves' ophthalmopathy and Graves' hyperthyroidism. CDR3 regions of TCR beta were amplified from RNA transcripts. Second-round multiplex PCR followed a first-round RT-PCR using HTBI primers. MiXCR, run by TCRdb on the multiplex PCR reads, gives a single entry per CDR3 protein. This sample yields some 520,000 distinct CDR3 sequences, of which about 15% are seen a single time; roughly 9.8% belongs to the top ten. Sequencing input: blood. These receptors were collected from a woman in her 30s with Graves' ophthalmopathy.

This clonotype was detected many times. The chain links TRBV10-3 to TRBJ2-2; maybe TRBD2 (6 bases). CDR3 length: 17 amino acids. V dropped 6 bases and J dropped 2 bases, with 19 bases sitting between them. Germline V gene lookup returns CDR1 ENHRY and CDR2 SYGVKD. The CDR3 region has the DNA TGTGCCATCAGAGAAGGGGCGGGAAGACGAAACACCGGGGAGCTGTTTTTT. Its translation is CAIREGAGRRNTGELFF.

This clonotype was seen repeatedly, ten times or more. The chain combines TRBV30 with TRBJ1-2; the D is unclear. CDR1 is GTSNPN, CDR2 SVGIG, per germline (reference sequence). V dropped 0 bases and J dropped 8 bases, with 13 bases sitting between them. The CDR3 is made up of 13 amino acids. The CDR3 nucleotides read TGTGCCTGGAGTGTACGATGGGCTGAAGGCTACACCTTC. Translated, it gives CAWSVRWAEGYTF.

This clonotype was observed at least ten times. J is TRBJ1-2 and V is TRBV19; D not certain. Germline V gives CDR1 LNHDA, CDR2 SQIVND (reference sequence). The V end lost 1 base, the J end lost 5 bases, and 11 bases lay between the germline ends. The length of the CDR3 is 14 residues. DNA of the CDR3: TGTGCCAGTAGTATAGCTAGGCGGATGTATGGCTACACCTTC. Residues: CASSIARRMYGYTF.

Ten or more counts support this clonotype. The CDR3 spells CASSEPPSVVSGYTF. The CDR3 nucleotides read TGTGCCAGCAGTGAACCCCCCAGTGTCGTCTCGGGCTACACCTTC. The V gene is TRBV6-1, the J gene TRBJ1-2, with D unresolved. Trimming took 2 bases from V and 8 from J, leaving 18 bases between them. CDR1 is MNHNS and CDR2 is SASEGT in the germline V gene. The CDR3 is 15 amino acids.

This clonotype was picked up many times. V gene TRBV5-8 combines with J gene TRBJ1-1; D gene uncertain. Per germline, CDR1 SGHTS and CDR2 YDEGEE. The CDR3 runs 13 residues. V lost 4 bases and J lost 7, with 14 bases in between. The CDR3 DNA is TGTGCCAGCAGCCTGGACCGGAAGAGTGAAGCTTTCTTT. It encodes CASSLDRKSEAFF.